The 29 T cell receptor beta chains below were found in one sample sequenced in a study of shared clonotypes between healthy human individuals (TCRdb year 2020). The method behind the library was the immunoSEQ multiplex PCR assay. This is the immuneACCESS table as TCRdb keeps it, with only in-frame sequences that have V and J called. A part of the clones is gone; compared with another copy, unresolved V genes explain less than half, and the rest is unexplained. This sample gives about 610,000 clones in total; around 96% of them show up just once. The ten most abundant clones make up 0.095% to 0.13% of the sample. CD8 naive samples were CD45RO-negative cells positively selected for CCR7, giving a CD45RA+CCR7+ population that excluded TemRA cells. Sequenced: naive CD8+ T cells sorted from blood. According to the study, the label for this sample's cell subset or site signals: CD45RA+CCR7+. These receptors originate from a woman younger than 45 in good health.

This sequence joins TRBV6-6 and TRBJ2-3; 7 nucleotides align to TRBD2. CDR3 size: 16 residues. The J segment lost 7 bases and the V segment lost 7 bases, leaving 17 bases of the junction unmatched. Germline assignment: CDR1 MNHNY and CDR2 SVGAGI (reference sequence). This CDR3 is CASTHSGDYPPNTQYF. The CDR3 region has the DNA TGTGCCAGCACCCACTCGGGGGACTACCCCCCCAATACGCAGTATTTT.

The chain is built from TRBV13 and TRBJ2-1; 8 bases agree with TRBD1. This CDR3 is 16 amino acids long. The ends lost 4 bases at V and 8 bases at J; junction bases unmatched: 13. Per the germline V gene, CDR1 is PRHDT and CDR2 is FYEKMQ (reference sequence). The CDR3 sequence is CASSSGQGLMLDEQFF. CDR3 nucleotide sequence: TGTGCCAGCAGCTCCGGACAGGGTTTAATGTTGGATGAGCAGTTCTTC.

The V call is TRBV5-1, the J call TRBJ1-1; D unclear. From germline, CDR1 is SGHRS and CDR2 YFSETQ. Trimming took 4 bases from V and 0 from J, leaving 7 bases between them. The CDR3 sequence is 13 residues long. Here the CDR3 reads CASSPSMNTEAFF. CDR3 in DNA: TGCGCCAGCAGCCCCTCAATGAACACTGAAGCTTTCTTT.

The chain is built from TRBV4-2 and TRBJ1-1; D is unresolved. Trimming removed 2 bases at V and 8 bases at J, with 15 bases between. Germline V CDR1 and CDR2: LGHNA, YNFKEQ. The CDR3 loop spans 14 amino acids. This chain's CDR3 is CASSQIPLEEEAFF. CDR3 coding DNA: TGTGCCAGCAGCCAAATCCCCCTCGAGGAGGAAGCTTTCTTT.

The chain links TRBV9 to TRBJ1-2; no firm D call. Germline values: CDR1 SGDLS, CDR2 YYNGEE. The CDR3 runs to 15 residues. V was shortened by 3 bases and J by 1 base, with 13 bases between the two germline ends. The CDR3 DNA reads TGTGCCAGCAGCGGTCTGATGCGGGATAACTATGGCTACACCTTC. Translating gives CASSGLMRDNYGYTF. The entire variable domain, with the rest obtained from reference TRBV9 and TRBJ1-2, is as follows: DSGVTQTPKHLITATGQRVTLRCSPRSGDLSVYWYQQSLDQGLQFLIQYYNGEERAKGNILERFSAQQFPDLHSELNLSSLELGDSALYFCASSGLMRDNYGYTFGSGTRLTVV.

This chain uses TRBV9 with TRBJ2-5; 7 bases agree with TRBD1. In germline, CDR1 is SGDLS, CDR2 YYNGEE. V gave up 5 bases and J gave up 4 bases; unmatched junction bases: 14. This CDR3 contains 16 residues. The CDR3 nucleotides are TGTGCCAGCAGTGACAGGCCGGACAGGCGAGGAGAGACCCAGTACTTC. This gives the protein CASSDRPDRRGETQYF.

The V call is TRBV9, the J call TRBJ2-6; D call uncertain. This CDR3 has 19 amino acids. Germline-derived CDR1 and CDR2 are SGDLS and YYNGEE. V was trimmed by 2 bases and J by 0 bases, leaving 18 bases between them. The CDR3 loop reads CASSVSTPALSSGANVLTF. For the CDR3, the DNA is TGTGCCAGCAGCGTTTCGACCCCAGCCTTAAGCTCTGGGGCCAACGTCCTGACTTTC. Full variable domain (missing parts from reference TRBV9 and TRBJ2-6): DSGVTQTPKHLITATGQRVTLRCSPRSGDLSVYWYQQSLDQGLQFLIQYYNGEERAKGNILERFSAQQFPDLHSELNLSSLELGDSALYFCASSVSTPALSSGANVLTFGAGSRLTVL.

The chain recombines TRBV19 with TRBJ2-3, with D perhaps given as TRBD1 or TRBD2 (5 bases each). The CDR3 loop spans 17 amino acids. Germline V lookup: CDR1 LNHDA, CDR2 SQIVND (reference sequence). V shed 3 bases and J shed 3 bases, with 19 bases lying between them. The CDR3 DNA reads TGTGCCAGTAGTATCGTGGGACCCCCGAGTTATACAGATACGCAGTATTTT. Protein product: CASSIVGPPSYTDTQYF.

V usage is TRBV9 and J usage is TRBJ2-1; D possibly uses TRBD1 or TRBD2 (5 bases each). The CDR3 totals 16 residues. Germline CDR1 and CDR2: SGDLS and YYNGEE. The V end was cut by 3 bases, the J end by 4 bases, with 17 bases between. The DNA of the CDR3 is TGTGCCAGCAGCGCCCTCTTGAGGGGAACGTACAATGAGCAGTTCTTC. The encoded protein is CASSALLRGTYNEQFF.

Concerning this clone itself: The same CDR3 can be traced to other DNA sequences in this sample. The chain joins TRBV28 to TRBJ1-2; unclear D gene. Germline lookup yields CDR1 MDHEN and CDR2 SYDVKM. There are 14 residues in the CDR3. V lost 3 bases, J lost 0 bases, and 8 bases lay in between. The DNA of the CDR3 is TGTGCCAGCAGTTTCGAGGGAGCTAACTATGGCTACACCTTC. Its protein is CASSFEGANYGYTF.

In its sample, this clone was seen once. The V and J genes are TRBV10-3 and TRBJ1-5; D not resolved. The CDR3 has 13 amino acids. From germline, CDR1 is ENHRY and CDR2 SYGVKD. V lost 7 bases, J lost 5 bases, and 12 bases lay in between. The CDR3 sequence: CAIMSGVDQPQHF. DNA of the CDR3: TGTGCCATCATGTCGGGTGTAGATCAGCCCCAGCATTTT.

The chain couples TRBV7-2 to TRBJ2-7, with a possible D match to TRBD1 (6 bases). The V and J ends lost 5 bases and 6 bases respectively, with 23 bases between them. This CDR3 is 16 amino acids long. From germline, CDR1 is SGHTA and CDR2 FQGNSA. The CDR3 DNA sequence: TGTGCCAGCAGCAAGATGGGCGTACAGGGTTTTGCCGAGCAGTACTTC. As protein: CASSKMGVQGFAEQYF.

Concerning this clone itself: The same CDR3 is also encoded by other DNA sequences in this sample. This chain uses TRBV19 with TRBJ2-7; 10 bases map to TRBD2. Germline lookup yields CDR1 LNHDA and CDR2 SQIVND (reference sequence). V gave up 8 bases and J gave up 3 bases; unmatched junction bases: 4. This CDR3 spans 13 amino acids. The CDR3: CASSSGGGYEQYF. The CDR3 region has the DNA TGTGCCAGTTCTAGCGGGGGAGGCTACGAGCAGTACTTC.

The chain recombines TRBV27 with TRBJ2-2, with 10 bases lining up with TRBD1. CDR3 length: 14 amino acids. Trimming took 4 bases from V and 7 from J; bases not matched to a gene: 3. The V gene's germline CDR1 is MNHEY and CDR2 SMNVEV (reference sequence). The CDR3 nucleotides are TGTGCCAGCAGTTCGGGACAGGGGTACGGGGAGCTGTTTTTT. Protein product: CASSSGQGYGELFF.

The chain carries TRBV6-5 and TRBJ1-1; 9 bases match TRBD1. Trimming took 4 bases from V and 11 from J; bases not matched to a gene: 14. Germline V CDR1 and CDR2: MNHEY, SVGAGI. The CDR3 has 15 residues. CDR3 nucleotide sequence: TGTGCCAGCAGTTTGGGACAGGGCTCTCTATTGAGTGCTTTCTTT. Translating it yields CASSLGQGSLLSAFF.

The CDR3 nucleotides are TGTGCCAGCAGCTTGATGGTGGACAGGGTATTAGGAGAGACCCAGTACTTC. Amino acids: CASSLMVDRVLGETQYF. The gene calls are TRBV5-6 and TRBJ2-5, with 8 bases lining up with TRBD1. V gave up 1 base and J gave up 4 bases; unmatched junction bases: 12. This CDR3 spans 17 amino acids. The V gene's germline CDR1 is SGHDT and CDR2 YYEEEE.

V and J are TRBV28 and TRBJ1-3; 9 bases are a match to TRBD1. This CDR3 has 15 amino acids. The V and J ends lost 5 bases and 8 bases, in that order; junction bases with no gene match: 10. Germline V gene data show CDR1 as MDHEN and CDR2 as SYDVKM. CDR3 protein: CASSTYRTGVDTIYF. As DNA, the CDR3 is TGTGCCAGCAGTACCTATCGGACAGGGGTGGACACCATATATTTT.

J is TRBJ1-3 and V is TRBV2; no reliable D call. Trimming removed 5 bases at V and 0 bases at J, with 20 bases between. The length of the CDR3 is 18 residues. Germline V gives CDR1 SNHLY, CDR2 FYNNEI. DNA for the CDR3: TGTGCCAGCAGTCCGACTTTAGGTGGGGAGTACTCTGGAAACACCATATATTTT. Translation gives CASSPTLGGEYSGNTIYF.

The CDR3 reads CASSLAGVTDTQYF. CDR3 nucleotides: TGTGCCAGCAGTTTAGCGGGAGTAACAGATACGCAGTATTTT. V usage is TRBV28 and J usage is TRBJ2-3, with 7 nucleotides matching TRBD2. Germline-derived CDR1 and CDR2 are MDHEN and SYDVKM. The CDR3 totals 14 residues. The junction had 2 bases not matched to a gene; V was cut back by 2 bases and J by 3 bases.

The chain recombines TRBV1 with TRBJ2-5; whether TRBD2, the table's D call, matches the DNA was not checked. TRBV1 is listed as a pseudogene. The CDR3 contains 16 residues. The CDR3 spells CTSRPNSGRANETQYF. CDR3 nucleotide sequence: TGCACCAGTCGACCAAATAGCGGGAGGGCCAATGAGACCCAGTACTTC.

The chain combines TRBV10-2 with TRBJ2-7; 9 bases line up with TRBD1. The length of the CDR3 is 14 residues. The junction had 7 bases not matched to a gene; V was cut back by 7 bases and J by 3 bases. Germline CDR1 WSHSY, CDR2 SAAADI. In DNA, the CDR3 is TGCGCCAGCAAGGACCGGGACAGGGTCTACGAGCAGTACTTC. Protein sequence: CASKDRDRVYEQYF.

The chain links TRBV28 to TRBJ1-4; TRBD1 might be the D (5 bases). Trimming removed 7 bases at V and 7 bases at J, with 25 bases between. The CDR3 consists of 17 residues. The germline V gene encodes CDR1 MDHEN and CDR2 SYDVKM. The CDR3 protein is CASTDSYGGPRGEKLFF. As DNA, the CDR3 is TGTGCCAGCACCGATTCTTACGGGGGTCCGCGGGGTGAAAAACTGTTTTTT.

The V call is TRBV6-1, the J call TRBJ2-1; TRBD2 aligns across 7 bases. The V gene's germline CDR1 is MNHNS and CDR2 SASEGT. The V gene end was trimmed by 2 bases and the J gene end by 6 bases; junction bases not matched to a gene: 10. CDR3 size: 16 residues. As DNA, the CDR3 is TGTGCCAGCAGTGAATGGGCGGGAGAGGTGATCAATGAGCAGTTCTTC. Protein product: CASSEWAGEVINEQFF.

This rearrangement joins TRBV6-1 to TRBJ2-3; 7 positions match TRBD2. The J segment lost 2 bases and the V segment lost 4 bases, leaving 9 bases of the junction unmatched. This CDR3 contains 16 residues. Looked up from germline, CDR1 is MNHNS and CDR2 is SASEGT. The CDR3: CASSVLGTSVTDTQYF. The CDR3 nucleotides read TGTGCCAGCAGTGTGTTAGGTACTAGCGTCACAGATACGCAGTATTTT.

Notes on this clone: Other nucleotide sequences from this sample produce the same CDR3. V usage is TRBV27 and J usage is TRBJ2-1; D call uncertain. Per the germline V gene, CDR1 is MNHEY and CDR2 is SMNVEV (reference sequence). The CDR3 consists of 14 residues. Trimming took off 4 bases at V and 0 bases at J, with 7 bases between the two ends. The CDR3 DNA sequence: TGTGCCAGCAGTTCTAGGAGCTCCTACAATGAGCAGTTCTTC. The encoded protein is CASSSRSSYNEQFF.

The chain joins TRBV7-9 to TRBJ2-2; no firm D call. The CDR3 totals 13 residues. The ends were cut back, 7 bases at V and 1 base at J, with 7 bases in the middle. CDR1 and CDR2 from the germline V gene are SEHNR and FQNEAQ (reference sequence). As DNA, the CDR3 is TGTGCCAGCATCGATGGGAACACCGGGGAGCTGTTTTTT. Translation: CASIDGNTGELFF. Filled out from reference TRBV7-9 and TRBJ2-2, the complete variable domain reads DTGVSQNPRHKITKRGQNVTFRCDPISEHNRLYWYRQTLGQGPEFLTYFQNEAQLEKSRLLSDRFSAERPKGSFSTLEIQRTEQGDSAMYLCASIDGNTGELFFGEGSRLTVL.

V is TRBV5-4 and J is TRBJ2-1; no firm D call. The CDR3 extends over 13 amino acids. The V end was cut by 1 base, the J end by 4 bases, with 6 bases between. CDR1 and CDR2 from the germline V gene are SGHNT and YYREEE (reference sequence). CDR3: CASSLYRYNEQFF. In nucleotides, the CDR3 is TGTGCCAGCAGCTTGTACCGTTACAATGAGCAGTTCTTC.

About this clone: Other DNA sequences in this sample translate to the same CDR3. The rearrangement joins TRBV27 to TRBJ1-5, with D tentatively TRBD1 (5 bases). Trimming stripped 2 bases from V and 2 bases from J, with 10 bases between. The germline CDR1 and CDR2 sequences are MNHEY and SMNVEV (reference sequence). The CDR3 runs to 15 residues. CDR3: CASSLTGGGNQPQHF. DNA for the CDR3: TGTGCCAGCAGTTTAACGGGGGGTGGCAATCAGCCCCAGCATTTT.

The rearrangement links TRBV5-6 to TRBJ1-1, with D tentatively TRBD1 (6 bases). The CDR3 consists of 15 residues. Germline V gene data show CDR1 as SGHDT and CDR2 as YYEEEE. V lost 0 bases to trimming and J lost 0 bases, with 9 bases between them. The CDR3 nucleotides read TGTGCCAGCAGCTTGGACTGGGACATGAACACTGAAGCTTTCTTT. Its translation: CASSLDWDMNTEAFF.